Shown below are 23 T cell receptor beta chains from a single sample sequenced in a study of cytomegalovirus exposure and HLA in healthy donors. Repertoires were generated with immunoSEQ multiplex PCR, while TCRdb's copy carries only in-frame clones and drops some. The table records 100,000 to 150,000 clones, approximately 89% of them present only once. The sample consisted of PBMCs. These receptors were taken from a woman aged 18-29 years in good health and CMV-seronegative.

V and J are TRBV18 and TRBJ1-1; a weak D match, TRBD1 (5 bases). The germline V and J ends were trimmed by 3 bases and 0 bases, with 8 bases remaining between them. Germline loops: CDR1 KGHSH, CDR2 LQKENI. This CDR3 region has 14 residues. CDR3 protein: CASSPGGLNTEAFF. The CDR3 DNA is TGTGCCAGCTCACCGGGGGGGTTGAACACTGAAGCTTTCTTT.

This sequence joins TRBV6-5 and TRBJ2-7; 8 nucleotides align to TRBD2. Looked up from germline, CDR1 is MNHEY and CDR2 is SVGAGI. This CDR3 contains 15 residues. Trimming at V came to 5 bases and at J to 6 bases, leaving 12 bases not matched to a gene. The CDR3 sequence: CASSPRGGEGVEQYF. CDR3 DNA sequence: TGTGCCAGCAGTCCACGGGGGGGGGAAGGCGTCGAGCAGTACTTC.

This rearrangement joins TRBV28 to TRBJ1-1; D is undetermined. The length of the CDR3 is 17 residues. With 6 bases removed from V and 1 base from J, the gap between germline ends came to 21 bases. Germline assignment: CDR1 MDHEN and CDR2 SYDVKM. The CDR3 DNA sequence: TGTGCCAGCAGCCTCGCTCCCGCCGATGCCGGGAACACTGAAGCTTTCTTT. Protein product: CASSLAPADAGNTEAFF.

The CDR3 nucleotides read TGTGCCATAGGACAGGGGGGAAAACTCTACAATGAGCAGTTCTTC. The encoded protein is CAIGQGGKLYNEQFF. The chain links TRBV10-3 to TRBJ2-1, with 10 bases matching TRBD1. The CDR3 loop spans 15 amino acids. V gave up 9 bases and J gave up 3 bases; unmatched junction bases: 8. The germline V gene has CDR1 ENHRY and CDR2 SYGVKD.

This rearrangement joins TRBV11-3 to TRBJ2-1; TRBD2 aligns across 14 bases. V was clipped by 5 bases and J by 8 bases; unmatched bases: 8. The germline CDR1 and CDR2 sequences are SGHNT and YENEEA. The CDR3 sequence is 16 residues long. The CDR3 nucleotides are TGTGCCAGCAGCACAGGACTAGCGGGAGGCCGGGATGAGCAGTTCTTC. Its protein product is CASSTGLAGGRDEQFF.

The chain links TRBV5-1 to TRBJ2-7, with TRBD1 identical over 9 bases. Germline CDR1 is SGHRS and CDR2 is YFSETQ. V was pared by 1 base and J by 6 bases, with 5 bases of the junction left unmatched. The CDR3 is 14 residues long. Here the CDR3 reads CASSLWTGVSEQYF. Here the CDR3 DNA reads TGCGCCAGCAGCTTGTGGACAGGGGTATCCGAGCAGTACTTC.

V is TRBV13 and J is TRBJ2-1; 9 positions agree with TRBD2. This CDR3 has 16 residues. Germline CDR1 reads PRHDT; CDR2 reads FYEKMQ (reference sequence). V lost 5 bases and J lost 1; bases outside the gene matches: 6. The DNA for the CDR3 is TGTGCCAGCAGCCCCAATAGCGGGAGATCCTACAATGAGCAGTTCTTC. It yields the protein CASSPNSGRSYNEQFF. The complete variable domain, with remaining parts taken from reference TRBV13 and TRBJ2-1, reads AAGVIQSPRHLIKEKRETATLKCYPIPRHDTVYWYQQGPGQDPQFLISFYEKMQSDKGSIPDRFSAQQFSDYHSELNMSSLELGDSALYFCASSPNSGRSYNEQFFGPGTRLTVL.

The CDR3 nucleotides read TGTGCCAGCAGTGACACAGGGACAGGGAAAAACATTCAGTACTTC. It encodes CASSDTGTGKNIQYF. V usage is TRBV2 and J usage is TRBJ2-4; 9 bases are shared with TRBD1. This CDR3 has 15 amino acids. CDR1 and CDR2 from the germline V gene are SNHLY and FYNNEI. V lost 3 bases, J lost 4 bases, and 4 bases stayed unmatched.

This chain joins TRBV5-4 and TRBJ2-2; 12 nucleotides agree with TRBD2. V shed 0 bases and J 8 bases; nucleotides not matched to a gene: 5. Germline CDR1 and CDR2: SGHNT and YYREEE (reference sequence). The CDR3 length is 16 residues. The CDR3 bases are TGTGCCAGCAGCTTGGGACTAGCGGGAGTTCAGGGGGAGCTGTTTTTT. It codes for CASSLGLAGVQGELFF.

The V gene is TRBV4-2, the J gene TRBJ2-1; 8 bases map to TRBD2. After removal of 8 bases from V and 8 bases from J, the junction contained 8 bases not matched to a gene. The CDR3 contains 13 residues. Germline V CDR1 and CDR2: LGHNA, YNFKEQ. The CDR3 DNA sequence: TGTGCCAGCGGGCGGGGGGCGCGGGATGAGCAGTTCTTC. It encodes CASGRGARDEQFF.

The J gene is TRBJ1-2, the V gene TRBV9; no definite D call. The CDR3 sequence is 16 residues long. Trimming pared 4 bases from V and 1 base from J, leaving 17 bases between. Germline V lookup: CDR1 SGDLS, CDR2 YYNGEE. The CDR3 region is CASSQDQLAGNYGYTF. In DNA form, the CDR3 reads TGTGCCAGCAGCCAGGATCAGCTTGCGGGTAACTATGGCTACACCTTC.

This chain uses TRBV9 with TRBJ1-6; 7 bases align to TRBD1. Germline V gene sequence: CDR1 SGDLS, CDR2 YYNGEE. Trimming removed 2 bases from V and 5 bases from J; junction bases left unmatched: 10. This CDR3 contains 17 residues. CDR3 in DNA: TGTGCCAGCAGCGTTACACCGGGACAGTCGAATAATTCACCCCTCCACTTT. It is translated as CASSVTPGQSNNSPLHF.

This chain connects TRBV19 to TRBJ2-3; D may be TRBD1 (7 bases). CDR3 length equals 15 residues. V was clipped by 5 bases and J by 3 bases, with 15 bases between them. Germline assignment: CDR1 LNHDA and CDR2 SQIVND (reference sequence). CDR3 sequence: CASSSGQGGTDTQYF. Written as DNA, the CDR3 is TGTGCCAGTAGTTCGGGTCAGGGGGGTACAGATACGCAGTATTTT.

V usage is TRBV5-6 and J usage is TRBJ2-7, with 7 bases matching TRBD1. The CDR3 totals 19 residues. Germline V gives CDR1 SGHDT, CDR2 YYEEEE. V was pared by 2 bases and J by 3 bases, with 20 bases of the junction left unmatched. CDR3 sequence: CASSLYYPNRQGRFYEQYV. The CDR3 DNA reads TGTGCCAGCAGCTTATACTATCCCAATAGACAGGGTAGGTTCTACGAGCAGTACGTC.

The chain joins TRBV5-8 to TRBJ2-2; the D is unclear. Germline V gives CDR1 SGHTS, CDR2 YDEGEE. V was pared by 1 base and J by 14 bases, with 9 bases between. There are 11 residues in the CDR3. CDR3 DNA: TGTGCCAGCAGCTTGTATAGCACTCTGTTTTTT. It specifies CASSLYSTLFF.

This clone was picked up one time. The chain employs TRBV7-6 and TRBJ2-1; 10 positions agree with TRBD2. Germline lookup yields CDR1 SGHVS and CDR2 FNYEAQ. The CDR3 has 15 amino acids. The trim removed 6 bases at V and 7 bases at J, leaving 9 bases unmatched. For the CDR3, the DNA is TGTGCCAGCAGGGCTAGCGGGAGCAATAAAAATGAGCAGTTCTTC. It yields the protein CASRASGSNKNEQFF.

This clone was detected once. The chain joins TRBV2 to TRBJ1-5, with TRBD1 as a possible D gene (5 bases). CDR3 length: 14 residues. Germline CDR1 and CDR2: SNHLY and FYNNEI. V lost 4 bases and J lost 4, with 11 bases in between. CDR3 sequence: CASSGYTGNQPQHF. CDR3 bases: TGTGCCAGCAGTGGATATACAGGAAATCAGCCCCAGCATTTT.

The chain recombines TRBV5-1 with TRBJ1-6; 7 bases align to TRBD1. The V segment lost 4 bases and the J segment 9 bases; nucleotides outside the gene matches: 7. CDR3 length: 14 residues. From germline, CDR1 is SGHRS and CDR2 YFSETQ. The CDR3 DNA sequence: TGCGCCAGCAGCCCTACAGGGGACAGTTCACCCCTCCACTTT. Encoded protein: CASSPTGDSSPLHF.

The chain combines TRBV7-8 with TRBJ2-3; TRBD2 aligns across 11 bases. This CDR3 has 16 residues. CDR1 is SGHVS, CDR2 FQNEAQ, per germline. The trim removed 4 bases at V and 3 bases at J, leaving 6 bases unmatched. The CDR3 protein is CASSYLAGGRTDTQYF. For the CDR3, the DNA is TGTGCCAGCAGCTATCTAGCGGGAGGCCGGACAGATACGCAGTATTTT.

This chain connects TRBV28 to TRBJ1-4; D gene ambiguous. The V gene lost 4 bases and the J gene lost 0 bases, with 18 bases spanning the gap. The CDR3 is 18 residues long. The germline CDR1 and CDR2 sequences are MDHEN and SYDVKM. CDR3 sequence (DNA): TGTGCCAGCAGTTCAGTAGCGGAGCGAGGAGCAACTAATGAAAAACTGTTTTTT. This codes for CASSSVAERGATNEKLFF.

This clone was counted a single time. This chain connects TRBV4-3 to TRBJ2-2; D not resolved. The CDR3 has 13 residues. Trimming pared 1 base from V and 4 bases from J, leaving 4 bases between. Germline lookup yields CDR1 LGHNA and CDR2 YSLEER. The CDR3 is CASSQVITGELFF. CDR3 nucleotide sequence: TGCGCCAGCAGCCAAGTTATCACCGGGGAGCTGTTTTTT.

The chain links TRBV9 to TRBJ2-2; the match to TRBD2 covers 7 bases. Germline V CDR1 and CDR2: SGDLS, YYNGEE. This CDR3 is built from 16 residues. V shed 0 bases, J shed 6 bases, and the junction held 8 bases outside the gene matches. The CDR3 spells CASSVGMKGGPGELFF. The CDR3, as DNA: TGTGCCAGCAGCGTAGGGATGAAGGGAGGGCCCGGGGAGCTGTTTTTT.

The gene calls are TRBV25-1 and TRBJ1-1, with D possibly TRBD1 on 5 matching bases. The CDR3 is made up of 12 amino acids. With 7 bases removed from V and 4 bases from J, the gap between germline ends came to 10 bases. Per germline, CDR1 MGHDK and CDR2 SYGVNS. CDR3 coding DNA: TGTGCCAGCACACCCGGGGGCACTGAAGCTTTCTTT. The encoded protein is CASTPGGTEAFF.